These 10 T cell receptor beta chains share one sample of origin, sequenced in a study of blood T cell repertoires in COVID-19. Some clones are missing from TCRdb's copy, which holds only in-frame ones; the method was immunoSEQ multiplex PCR. The data contain about 350,000 clones, more than 70% of them singletons. The source material was PBMCs or T cells enriched from blood (not recorded which). The receptors originated from a woman in her 30s who had recovered from COVID-19.

This chain connects TRBV6-5 to TRBJ1-5; D gene uncertain. CDR3 length: 14 residues. V was shortened by 0 bases and J by 9 bases, with 12 bases between the two germline ends. From germline, CDR1 is MNHEY and CDR2 SVGAGI. The CDR3 loop reads CASSYSSRGMPQHF. DNA for the CDR3: TGTGCCAGCAGTTACTCGAGTCGAGGGATGCCCCAGCATTTT.

This chain joins TRBV4-1 and TRBJ1-1; 9 bases map to TRBD1. CDR3 length: 15 residues. J lost 6 bases, V lost 1 base, and 6 bases had no gene match. Germline lookup yields CDR1 MGHRA and CDR2 YSYEKL. The CDR3 spells CASSQVGQGLAEAFF. The CDR3, as DNA: TGCGCCAGCAGCCAAGTAGGACAGGGGCTAGCTGAAGCTTTCTTT.

In its sample, this clone was seen once. V gene TRBV6-5 combines with J gene TRBJ1-2, with 9 bases identical to TRBD1. The germline CDR1 and CDR2 sequences are MNHEY and SVGAGI. The CDR3 totals 13 residues. The trim removed 6 bases at V and 7 bases at J, leaving 6 bases unmatched. CDR3 residues: CASSQGQGSGYTF. The DNA of the CDR3 is TGTGCCAGCAGCCAGGGACAGGGAAGTGGCTACACCTTC.

The chain uses TRBV9 and TRBJ2-1; TRBD2 agrees at 7 bases. This CDR3 spans 15 amino acids. Germline V gene sequence: CDR1 SGDLS, CDR2 YYNGEE. The trim removed 0 bases at V and 4 bases at J, leaving 4 bases unmatched. The CDR3 protein is CASSVGEGLYNEQFF. The CDR3 nucleotides read TGTGCCAGCAGCGTAGGGGAGGGGCTATACAATGAGCAGTTCTTC.

This chain joins TRBV5-1 and TRBJ2-2, with D unresolved. Trimming stripped 0 bases from V and 0 bases from J, with 6 bases between. CDR3 length equals 15 residues. The germline gives CDR1 SGHRS, CDR2 YFSETQ. CDR3 DNA sequence: TGCGCCAGCAGCTTGGTAACGGCGAACACCGGGGAGCTGTTTTTT. Protein: CASSLVTANTGELFF.

This rearrangement joins TRBV19 to TRBJ1-2, with 7 bases matching TRBD1. V lost 10 bases, J lost 5 bases, and 7 bases stayed unmatched. Germline CDR1 and CDR2: LNHDA and SQIVND (reference sequence). The CDR3 covers 12 residues. In nucleotides, the CDR3 is TGTGCCACCTCCCCAGGGGGATATGGCTACACCTTC. Protein sequence: CATSPGGYGYTF.

The chain has TRBV2 and TRBJ1-3, with a possible D match to TRBD1 (6 bases). From germline, CDR1 is SNHLY and CDR2 FYNNEI. The CDR3 contains 17 residues. The germline V and J ends were trimmed by 6 bases and 1 base, with 19 bases remaining between them. CDR3 sequence: CASRSRRGGSSGNTIYF. The CDR3 DNA reads as TGTGCCAGCAGATCAAGAAGGGGGGGCAGTTCTGGAAACACCATATATTTT.

This chain connects TRBV6-5 to TRBJ1-5, with D possibly matching TRBD1 (6 bases). V was pared by 6 bases and J by 9 bases, with 18 bases between. Germline values: CDR1 MNHEY, CDR2 SVGAGI. The CDR3 runs 14 residues. The CDR3 DNA reads TGTGCCAGCAGCTTACAGGGCTGGATGGGGCCCCAGCATTTT. Its translation is CASSLQGWMGPQHF.

The V call is TRBV5-6, the J call TRBJ1-2, with D perhaps TRBD1 (6 bases). V shed 3 bases and J shed 8 bases, with 14 bases lying between them. Per germline, CDR1 SGHDT and CDR2 YYEEEE. The CDR3 spans 13 residues. CDR3 coding DNA: TGTGCCAGCAGCTCGGCACAGGGAGTGGGCTACACCTTC. Translating gives CASSSAQGVGYTF.

This clone was seen more than once but under ten times. The rearrangement uses TRBV24-1 and TRBJ1-5, with 8 nucleotides matching TRBD1. The CDR3 consists of 13 residues. The J segment lost 11 bases and the V segment lost 4 bases, leaving 6 bases of the junction unmatched. Germline V gene lookup returns CDR1 KGHDR and CDR2 SFDVKD. CDR3 in amino acids: CATSDPGQGTQHF. The DNA of the CDR3 is TGTGCCACCAGTGACCCAGGACAGGGCACCCAGCATTTT.